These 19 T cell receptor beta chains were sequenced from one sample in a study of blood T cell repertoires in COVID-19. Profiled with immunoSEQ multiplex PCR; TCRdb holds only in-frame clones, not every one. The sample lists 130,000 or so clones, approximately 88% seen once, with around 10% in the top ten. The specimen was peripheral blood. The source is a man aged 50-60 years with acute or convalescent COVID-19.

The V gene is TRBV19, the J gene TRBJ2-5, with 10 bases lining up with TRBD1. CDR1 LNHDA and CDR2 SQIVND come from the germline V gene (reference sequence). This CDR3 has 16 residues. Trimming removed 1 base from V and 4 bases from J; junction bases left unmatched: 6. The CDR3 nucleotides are TGTGCCAGTAGTATAGCTCCGGGACAGGGGCGAGAGACCCAGTACTTC. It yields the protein CASSIAPGQGRETQYF.

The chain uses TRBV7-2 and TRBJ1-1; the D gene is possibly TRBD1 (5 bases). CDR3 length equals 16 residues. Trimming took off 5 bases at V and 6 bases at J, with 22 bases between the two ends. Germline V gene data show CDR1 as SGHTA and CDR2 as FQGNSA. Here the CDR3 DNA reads TGTGCCAGCAGCCTGATGACCCTTATCACGGGGGCTGAAGCTTTCTTT. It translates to CASSLMTLITGAEAFF. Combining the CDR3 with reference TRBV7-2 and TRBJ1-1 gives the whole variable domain GAGVSQSPSNKVTEKGKDVELRCDPISGHTALYWYRQSLGQGLEFLIYFQGNSAPDKSGLPSDRFSAERTGGSVSTLTIQRTQQEDSAVYLCASSLMTLITGAEAFFGQGTRLTVV.

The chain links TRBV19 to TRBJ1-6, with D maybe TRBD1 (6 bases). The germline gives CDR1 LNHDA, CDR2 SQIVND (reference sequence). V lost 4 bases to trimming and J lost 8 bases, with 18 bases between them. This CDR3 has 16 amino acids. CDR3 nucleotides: TGTGCCAGTAGTACCTCTCGTCGACAGGACTATTCACCCCTCCACTTT. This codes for CASSTSRRQDYSPLHF.

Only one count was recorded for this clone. The CDR3 sequence is CASSEYTVRGQPQHF. CDR3 DNA sequence: TGTGCCAGCAGTGAGTACACGGTTAGGGGGCAGCCCCAGCATTTT. V and J are TRBV2 and TRBJ1-5, with D possibly matching TRBD1 (6 bases). The V end lost 3 bases, the J end lost 7 bases, and 16 bases lay between the germline ends. Germline V gene sequence: CDR1 SNHLY, CDR2 FYNNEI. The length of the CDR3 is 15 residues.

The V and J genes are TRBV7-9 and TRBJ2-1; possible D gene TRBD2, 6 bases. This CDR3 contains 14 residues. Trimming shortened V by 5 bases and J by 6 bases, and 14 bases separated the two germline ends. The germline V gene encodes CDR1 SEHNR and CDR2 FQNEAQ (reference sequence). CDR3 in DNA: TGTGCCAGCAGCCCCGCCGGGACTTTCAATGAGCAGTTCTTC. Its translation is CASSPAGTFNEQFF. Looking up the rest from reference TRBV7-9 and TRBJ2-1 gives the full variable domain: DTGVSQNPRHKITKRGQNVTFRCDPISEHNRLYWYRQTLGQGPEFLTYFQNEAQLEKSRLLSDRFSAERPKGSFSTLEIQRTEQGDSAMYLCASSPAGTFNEQFFGPGTRLTVL.

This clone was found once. In DNA form, the CDR3 reads TGTGCCAGCAGCACGACAGGGAGCAATCAGCCCCAGCATTTT. Protein: CASSTTGSNQPQHF. The V call is TRBV9, the J call TRBJ1-5; 7 nucleotides align to TRBD1. Germline V lookup: CDR1 SGDLS, CDR2 YYNGEE. Trimming at V came to 4 bases and at J to 1 base, leaving 2 bases not matched to a gene. There are 14 residues in the CDR3.

The CDR3 is CASSLAGVTGELFF. CDR3 nucleotide sequence: TGTGCCAGCAGCCTGGCGGGGGTAACCGGGGAGCTGTTTTTT. The chain links TRBV5-4 to TRBJ2-2; 7 bases line up with TRBD2. The CDR3 is 14 residues long. The V gene's germline CDR1 is SGHNT and CDR2 YYREEE (reference sequence). V lost 4 bases, J lost 5 bases, and 5 bases stayed unmatched.

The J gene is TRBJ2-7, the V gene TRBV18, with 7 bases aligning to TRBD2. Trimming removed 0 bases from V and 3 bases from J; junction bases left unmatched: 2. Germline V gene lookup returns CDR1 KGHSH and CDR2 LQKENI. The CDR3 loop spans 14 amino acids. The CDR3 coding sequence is TGTGCCAGCTCACCACCGGCTAGCGGCTACGAGCAGTACTTC. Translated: CASSPPASGYEQYF.

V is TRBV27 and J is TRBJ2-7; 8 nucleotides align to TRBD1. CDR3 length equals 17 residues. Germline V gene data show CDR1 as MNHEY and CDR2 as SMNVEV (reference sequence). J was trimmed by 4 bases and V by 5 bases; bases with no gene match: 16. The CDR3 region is CASSTFIRWQGAYEQYF. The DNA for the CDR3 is TGTGCCAGCAGTACATTTATCCGGTGGCAGGGGGCTTACGAGCAGTACTTC.

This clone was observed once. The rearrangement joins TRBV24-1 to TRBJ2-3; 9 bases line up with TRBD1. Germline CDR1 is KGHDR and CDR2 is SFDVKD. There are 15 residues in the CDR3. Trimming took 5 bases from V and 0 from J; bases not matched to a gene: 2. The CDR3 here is CATSGGTGSTDTQYF. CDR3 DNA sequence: TGTGCCACCAGTGGTGGGACAGGGAGCACAGATACGCAGTATTTT.

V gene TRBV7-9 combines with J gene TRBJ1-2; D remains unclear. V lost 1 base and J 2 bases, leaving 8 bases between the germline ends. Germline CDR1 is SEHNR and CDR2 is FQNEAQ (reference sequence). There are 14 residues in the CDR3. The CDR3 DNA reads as TGTGCCAGCAGCTTAGGGAGTGCCAACTATGGCTACACCTTC. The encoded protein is CASSLGSANYGYTF.

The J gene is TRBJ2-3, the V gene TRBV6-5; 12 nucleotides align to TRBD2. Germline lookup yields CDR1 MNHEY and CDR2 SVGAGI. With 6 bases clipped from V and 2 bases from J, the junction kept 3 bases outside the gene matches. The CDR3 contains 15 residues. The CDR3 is CASRTSGGPTDTQYF. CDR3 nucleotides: TGTGCCAGCAGGACTAGCGGGGGACCCACAGATACGCAGTATTTT.

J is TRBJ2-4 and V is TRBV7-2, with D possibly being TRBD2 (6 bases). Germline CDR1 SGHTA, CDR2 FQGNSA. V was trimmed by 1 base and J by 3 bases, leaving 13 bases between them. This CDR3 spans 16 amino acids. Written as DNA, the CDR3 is TGTGCCAGCAGCTTAGGGGGGGTGGGCCTCAAAAACATTCAGTACTTC. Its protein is CASSLGGVGLKNIQYF.

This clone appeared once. CDR3 in amino acids: CASSEWGHSYEQYF. The CDR3 DNA reads TGTGCCAGCAGTGAATGGGGCCACTCCTACGAGCAGTACTTC. The rearrangement uses TRBV25-1 and TRBJ2-7; D is perhaps TRBD1 (5 bases). In germline, CDR1 is MGHDK, CDR2 SYGVNS. Trimming cost V 1 base and J 0 bases, with 7 bases left between them. This CDR3 region has 14 residues.

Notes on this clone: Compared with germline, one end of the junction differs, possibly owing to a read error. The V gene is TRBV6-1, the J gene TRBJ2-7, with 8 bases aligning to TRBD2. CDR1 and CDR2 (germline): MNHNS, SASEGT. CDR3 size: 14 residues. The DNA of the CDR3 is TGTGCCAGCAGTAAAGCGGGAGCGTCCTACGAGCAGTACTTC. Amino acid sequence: CASSKAGASYEQYF.

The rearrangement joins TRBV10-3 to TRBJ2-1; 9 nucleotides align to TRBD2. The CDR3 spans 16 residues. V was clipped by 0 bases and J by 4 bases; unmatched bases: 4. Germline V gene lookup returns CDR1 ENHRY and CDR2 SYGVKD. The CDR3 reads CAISESSRGGYNEQFF. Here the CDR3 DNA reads TGTGCCATCAGTGAGTCGTCGCGGGGGGGGTACAATGAGCAGTTCTTC.

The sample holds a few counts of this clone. CDR3 nucleotides: TGTGCCATTGGGACTCATGAGAATCAGCCCCAGCATTTT. Translation: CAIGTHENQPQHF. The chain couples TRBV10-3 to TRBJ1-5, with a possible D match to TRBD1 (5 bases). V was cut by 9 bases and J by 4 bases, with 13 bases left in between. This CDR3 contains 13 residues. Looked up from germline, CDR1 is ENHRY and CDR2 is SYGVKD.

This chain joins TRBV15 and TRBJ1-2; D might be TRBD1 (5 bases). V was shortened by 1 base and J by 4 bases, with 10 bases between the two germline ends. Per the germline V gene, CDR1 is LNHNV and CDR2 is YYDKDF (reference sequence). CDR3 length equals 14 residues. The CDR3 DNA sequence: TGTGCCACCAGCAGAGGCAGACAGTCCTATGGCTACACCTTC. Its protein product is CATSRGRQSYGYTF.

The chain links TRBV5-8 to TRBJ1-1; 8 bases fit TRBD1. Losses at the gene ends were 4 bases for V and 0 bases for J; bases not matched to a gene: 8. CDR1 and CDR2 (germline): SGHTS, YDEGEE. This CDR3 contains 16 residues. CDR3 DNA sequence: TGTGCCAGCAGCCCCTGGACAGGGCCCCTGAACACTGAAGCTTTCTTT. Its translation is CASSPWTGPLNTEAFF.